Below are 17 T cell receptor beta chains sequenced from a single sample in a study of blood T cell repertoires in COVID-19. The repertoire was sequenced with immunoSEQ multiplex PCR; TCRdb's copy has only in-frame clones and lacks some. Among around 68,000 clones listed, approximately 79% were seen once. What was sequenced was peripheral blood. All receptors derive from a woman in her 50s with acute or convalescent COVID-19.

The rearrangement uses TRBV7-9 and TRBJ2-1; perhaps TRBD2 as D (6 bases). The germline CDR1 and CDR2 sequences are SEHNR and FQNEAQ (reference sequence). V lost 2 bases and J 7 bases, leaving 12 bases between the germline ends. The CDR3 totals 14 residues. DNA of the CDR3: TGTGCCAGCAGCTTACCCTACAGCGGGAATGAGCAGTTCTTC. Residues: CASSLPYSGNEQFF.

The chain uses TRBV5-1 and TRBJ1-4; tentatively, D is TRBD1 (5 bases). The CDR3 runs to 15 residues. V was shortened by 4 bases and J by 4 bases, with 14 bases between the two germline ends. Germline V gene lookup returns CDR1 SGHRS and CDR2 YFSETQ. This CDR3 is CASSLEGQVNEKLFF. The CDR3 DNA sequence: TGCGCCAGCAGCCTGGAGGGGCAAGTTAATGAAAAACTGTTTTTT.

This clone was recorded only once. Other DNA sequences in this sample translate to the same CDR3. The chain couples TRBV5-1 to TRBJ1-4, with TRBD1 matching 9 bases. Trimming removed 3 bases from V and 5 bases from J; junction bases left unmatched: 5. CDR3 length: 15 amino acids. Germline CDR1 reads SGHRS; CDR2 reads YFSETQ. The CDR3 reads CASSSTGTGNEKLFF. In DNA form, the CDR3 reads TGCGCCAGCAGCTCAACCGGGACAGGGAATGAAAAACTGTTTTTT.

This chain uses TRBV7-3 with TRBJ1-1; 8 positions agree with TRBD1. The length of the CDR3 is 14 residues. The junction had 0 bases not matched to a gene; V was cut back by 2 bases and J by 1 base. Germline V gene sequence: CDR1 SGHTA, CDR2 FQGTGA. In nucleotides, the CDR3 is TGTGCCAGCAGCTTACAGGGGGCGAACACTGAAGCTTTCTTT. As protein: CASSLQGANTEAFF.

The chain uses TRBV7-9 and TRBJ1-2; 12 bases are shared with TRBD1. After removal of 2 bases from V and 6 bases from J, the junction contained 4 bases not matched to a gene. This CDR3 spans 15 amino acids. CDR1 SEHNR and CDR2 FQNEAQ come from the germline V gene (reference sequence). The CDR3 bases are TGTGCCAGCAGCTTAACCGGGACAGGGGGCGATGGCTACACCTTC. This encodes CASSLTGTGGDGYTF.

This clone was detected a few times. The chain links TRBV27 to TRBJ1-2; 8 bases line up with TRBD1. Germline V gene lookup returns CDR1 MNHEY and CDR2 SMNVEV (reference sequence). J gave up 5 bases and V 1 base, and 6 bases lay outside the gene matches. The CDR3 runs to 15 residues. The CDR3 bases are TGTGCCAGCAGTTTATTGGCAGGGGGCAGGTATGGCTACACCTTC. Residues: CASSLLAGGRYGYTF.

This clone was seen a few times. Additional DNA sequences in this sample encode the identical CDR3. The rearrangement joins TRBV2 to TRBJ2-5, with TRBD2 identical over 10 bases. Germline CDR1 reads SNHLY; CDR2 reads FYNNEI. The CDR3 contains 14 residues. V trimming: 4 bases; J trimming: 1 base; junction bases outside the gene matches: 0. The CDR3 sequence is CASSGLAGQETQYF. CDR3 nucleotide sequence: TGTGCCAGCAGTGGACTAGCGGGCCAAGAGACCCAGTACTTC.

The chain couples TRBV29-1 to TRBJ1-2; D possibly corresponds to TRBD1 (6 bases). Germline V gene sequence: CDR1 SQVTM, CDR2 ANQGSEA. This CDR3 is built from 12 residues. V lost 5 bases and J 6 bases, leaving 13 bases between the germline ends. The CDR3 reads CSVIDRTNGYTF. The CDR3 bases are TGCAGCGTTATTGACAGGACCAATGGCTACACCTTC.

This clone was detected once. This chain links TRBV27 with TRBJ2-5; 11 bases match TRBD2. The CDR3 extends over 16 amino acids. V lost 2 bases to trimming and J lost 2 bases; unmatched junction nucleotides: 4. Per germline, CDR1 MNHEY and CDR2 SMNVEV (reference sequence). This CDR3 reads CASSLRLAGGQETQYF. As DNA, the CDR3 is TGTGCCAGCAGTTTAAGGCTAGCGGGAGGTCAAGAGACCCAGTACTTC.

This clone was picked up a small number of times. The J gene is TRBJ1-2, the V gene TRBV2; 7 bases agree with TRBD1. The CDR3 consists of 16 residues. Unmatched junction bases numbered 14, after V lost 5 bases and J lost 5 bases. Germline V gene lookup returns CDR1 SNHLY and CDR2 FYNNEI. The CDR3 coding sequence is TGTGCCAGCAGTAACGAATCTCCCGGGACAGCTTATGGCTACACCTTC. Translation gives CASSNESPGTAYGYTF.

This chain uses TRBV18 with TRBJ1-6; D uncertain. The germline gives CDR1 KGHSH, CDR2 LQKENI. The CDR3 extends over 13 amino acids. Trimming pared 2 bases from V and 6 bases from J, leaving 5 bases between. Here the CDR3 reads CASSPNSNSPLHF. DNA of the CDR3: TGTGCCAGCTCACCAAACAGTAATTCACCCCTCCACTTT.

The J gene is TRBJ1-3, the V gene TRBV15; 8 bases map to TRBD1. Germline trimming cut 5 bases from V and 3 bases from J; bases unmatched to any gene: 9. Germline V gene data show CDR1 as LNHNV and CDR2 as YYDKDF (reference sequence). This CDR3 has 16 residues. The CDR3 DNA reads TGTGCCACCAGCCCAAGACAGGGGCCCAGTGGAAACACCATATATTTT. Encoded protein: CATSPRQGPSGNTIYF.

A single count supports this clone. The chain recombines TRBV14 with TRBJ1-1, with D unclear. V was shortened by 4 bases and J by 4 bases, with 10 bases between the two germline ends. This CDR3 contains 13 residues. Germline CDR1 is SGHDN and CDR2 is FVKESK. The CDR3 region has the DNA TGTGCCAGCAGCCTACGGGAGCTCACTGAAGCTTTCTTT. Its protein product is CASSLRELTEAFF.

This chain uses TRBV9 with TRBJ1-4; the D gene is possibly TRBD1 (6 bases). V was pared by 0 bases and J by 5 bases, with 11 bases between. CDR3 size: 15 residues. Germline CDR1 SGDLS, CDR2 YYNGEE. CDR3 residues: CASSVDGDKNEKLFF. DNA of the CDR3: TGTGCCAGCAGCGTAGATGGGGACAAGAATGAAAAACTGTTTTTT.

The chain employs TRBV28 and TRBJ1-2, with D perhaps matching TRBD1 (5 bases). This CDR3 spans 14 amino acids. Per the germline V gene, CDR1 is MDHEN and CDR2 is SYDVKM. The V end lost 5 bases, the J end lost 6 bases, and 16 bases lay between the germline ends. The CDR3 sequence is CASSVPQGLDGYTF. In DNA form, the CDR3 reads TGTGCCAGCAGTGTACCCCAGGGTTTGGATGGCTACACCTTC.

Only one count was recorded for this clone. The rearrangement uses TRBV29-1 and TRBJ2-7; TRBD1 is a possible D gene (6 bases). Trimming removed 5 bases from V and 4 bases from J, with 12 bases in between. The CDR3 loop spans 12 amino acids. Germline-derived CDR1 and CDR2 are SQVTM and ANQGSEA. This CDR3 is CSVHVQGYEQYF. CDR3 bases: TGCAGCGTTCACGTTCAGGGGTACGAGCAGTACTTC.

The genes are TRBV15 and TRBJ2-1; no clear D gene. The CDR3 length is 13 residues. The V end lost 1 base, the J end lost 7 bases, and 8 bases lay between the germline ends. CDR1 and CDR2 from the germline V gene are LNHNV and YYDKDF (reference sequence). CDR3 protein: CATSRANSNEQFF. The CDR3, as DNA: TGTGCCACCAGCAGAGCCAACTCAAATGAGCAGTTCTTC.